This T cell receptor (beta chain) was sequenced in a study of STAT5B mutations in CD4+ large granular lymphocyte leukemia. About the research overall: Among healthy controls, a particular HLA allele went with more CDR3 'QG' motifs. Findings and caveats of the study: No patients shared main leukemic clonotypes, though roughly 27% appeared at low frequency elsewhere.

Authors' data handling: The detection floor for productive clonotype frequency was 2.59 x 10-5. Sequenced by immunoSEQ multiplex PCR; TCRdb stores in-frame clones only, minus some. The V and J calls and clone size are taken from that table; D and trimming were inferred from the DNA. The sample has 20,000 to 25,000 clones, 74% seen once. With regard to this clone: Its specificity is unknown.

Healthy controls were blood donor buffy coats. This CDR3 comprises 13 residues. The germline V gene encodes CDR1 SGHAT and CDR2 FQDESV (reference sequence). V was trimmed by 5 bases and J by 4 bases, leaving 10 bases between them. The sequence was obtained from a human donor in good health. The specimen sequenced was CD4+ T cells from blood buffy coats. The chain couples TRBV11-1 to TRBJ2-3, with D possibly TRBD2 on 6 matching bases. CDR3 sequence: CASSHPGADTQYF. The CDR3 DNA follows: TGTGCCAGCAGCCACCCGGGGGCAGATACGCAGTATTTT.